This T cell receptor beta chain was documented in a study of HIV-infected patients and healthy controls. CDR3 size: 14 residues. The germline gives CDR1 SGHAT, CDR2 FQNNGV. V gave up 0 bases and J gave up 2 bases, with 5 bases separating them. TCRdb reprocessed the 5' RACE reads via MiXCR and lists one record per CDR3 protein. The sample lists tens of thousands of distinct CDR3 sequences, about a sixth occurring once. Specimen: CD4+ T cells from blood. The clonotype originates from a human donor in good health. The J gene is TRBJ2-4, the V gene TRBV11-2; D remains ambiguous. CDR3 residues: CASSLDSSKNIQYF. CDR3 sequence (DNA): TGTGCCAGCAGCTTAGACAGTTCCAAAAACATTCAGTACTTC.